The rows below give T cell receptor beta chains drawn from one sample of a study of cytomegalovirus exposure and HLA in healthy donors. The repertoire was sequenced with immunoSEQ multiplex PCR; TCRdb's copy has only in-frame clones and lacks some. The sample contains some 150,000 clones, around 79% of which appear only once. Input material: PBMCs. The receptor source for this set is a male donor in good health and CMV-seronegative. Both conserved end residues are part of each CDR3. Fields, in order: J gene, CDR3 length, V gene, CDR3 protein.

TRBJ2-7,15,TRBV11-2,CASSPDAGGSYEQYF
TRBJ2-1,15,TRBV9,CASSESSGSYNEQFF
TRBJ1-4,17,TRBV6-1,CASSEVHRGATNEKLFF
TRBJ2-7,14,TRBV12-5,CASGSRIDLAEQYF
TRBJ2-5,14,TRBV11-2,CASSPGGLQETQYF
TRBJ2-1,16,TRBV25-1,CASSESRLAGRNEQFF
TRBJ2-1,14,TRBV27,CASSSGGANYEQFF
TRBJ1-2,14,TRBV5-6,CASSFDLTGPGYTF
TRBJ1-2,11,TRBV28,CASCVNYDYTF
TRBJ1-2,16,TRBV4-3,CASSQEVSGQTYGYTF
TRBJ2-2,17,TRBV4-2,CASSQVSPGVRTGELFF
TRBJ2-3,14,TRBV29-1,CSVAHGSGTDMQYF
TRBJ1-1,14,TRBV10-3,CAISDPGMNTEAFF
TRBJ2-7,14,TRBV9,CASSATTGQGEQYF
TRBJ1-6,14,TRBV5-4,CASSHDRGPSPLHF
TRBJ2-1,16,TRBV6-1,CASSEAWGIPSGEQFF
TRBJ2-3,14,TRBV7-2,CASSFGEPTDTQYF
TRBJ1-5,14,TRBV15,CATSPGYPDQPQHF
TRBJ2-7,16,TRBV30,CAWSLGAGTAPYEQYF
TRBJ2-3,14,TRBV5-1,CASSLRKSPDTQYF
TRBJ1-1,13,TRBV9,CASSVGATGEAFF
TRBJ1-5,13,TRBV29-1,CSVATGTGQPQHF
TRBJ2-1,14,TRBV5-1,CASGLVTGAVEQFF
TRBJ1-5,14,TRBV19,CASSIDSGDQPQHF
TRBJ2-5,11,TRBV6-5,CASSLQETQYF
TRBJ1-1,14,TRBV5-6,CASSKAPLNTEAFF
TRBJ1-1,14,TRBV5-1,CASSIGVTGTEAFF
TRBJ2-7,16,TRBV9,CASSVAGSGGPYEQYF
TRBJ1-2,14,TRBV7-9,CASSLGLAGEAYPF
TRBJ2-2,11,TRBV20-1,CSASRTGELFF
TRBJ2-2,19,TRBV14,CASSPLTLLGTGNTGELFF
TRBJ2-7,15,TRBV5-8,CASSYPGQAGFEQYF
TRBJ2-7,14,TRBV27,CASSFVAAHYEQYF
TRBJ2-2,16,TRBV30,CAWSVLRTGNTGELFF
TRBJ2-7,16,TRBV6-5,CASSYLARRPGYEQYF
TRBJ2-1,18,TRBV5-1,CASSRSGLAGALYNEQFF
TRBJ2-5,15,TRBV25-1,CASSDPFTGVETQYF
TRBJ1-1,15,TRBV5-4,CASSLRQQRNTEAFF
TRBJ1-3,14,TRBV4-2,CASSQGTVGNTIYF
TRBJ2-3,16,TRBV10-3,CAISEKLETSTDTQYF
TRBJ2-7,16,TRBV27,CASRPLSGEISYEQYF
TRBJ1-2,16,TRBV19,CASSSPEAQNTYGYTF
TRBJ2-7,14,TRBV5-1,CASSLVDTSYEQYF
TRBJ2-2,17,TRBV7-9,CASSSGTGPSNTGELFF
TRBJ2-7,14,TRBV2,CASSEGTVLGEQYF
TRBJ2-2,14,TRBV6-1,CASSNSREVGELFF
TRBJ2-6,16,TRBV12-5,CASVGRNSSGANVLTF
TRBJ1-2,15,TRBV30,CAWSSGTANLYGYPF
TRBJ2-4,17,TRBV4-2,CASSQDNRVVAKNIQYF
TRBJ1-1,12,TRBV7-2,CASSSTGREAFF
TRBJ2-5,14,TRBV6-6,CASRGQVGPETQYF
TRBJ2-7,14,TRBV9,CASSVARVGVEQYF
TRBJ2-7,15,TRBV4-1,CASSQDLTGFYEQYF
TRBJ2-2,16,TRBV7-9,CASSNPGTPNTGELFF
TRBJ2-3,13,TRBV30,CASGKGRTDTQYF